This paragraph reports one T cell receptor beta chain. As yet, its antigen is unknown. These data originate in a study of T cells in Graves' hyperthyroidism and ophthalmopathy. Germline assignment: CDR1 DFQATT and CDR2 SNEGSKA (reference sequence). The V segment lost 3 bases and the J segment 4 bases; nucleotides outside the gene matches: 9. This CDR3 comprises 15 residues. The investigators amplified TCR beta CDR3 regions from RNA transcripts. Researchers ran a first-round RT-PCR on the TCR CDR3 using the HTBI primer set. One entry per CDR3 protein, called by TCRdb with MiXCR from the multiplex PCR reads. The sample has under 450,000 distinct CDR3 sequences, approximately 18% seen once; the top ten hold more than 30%. Diagnosis relied on clinical symptoms, serum thyroxine and TRAb, thyroid ultrasound and orbital computed tomography. Blood was sampled at initial diagnosis of hyperthyroidism, prior to onset of any ophthalmopathy symptoms.

The study, taken as a whole, reports: Appearing also in blood were most of the thyroid clonotypes expanded above 0.001.

This clonotype was sampled from a woman aged 25 to 45 with Graves' hyperthyroidism that later progressed to Graves' ophthalmopathy. V and J are TRBV20-1 and TRBJ2-3, with 8 positions matching TRBD2. The sequencing sample was made of blood. CDR3 nucleotides: TGCAGTGCTAGGGGTCACGGGGGGGCCCCAGATACGCAGTATTTT. It translates to CSARGHGGAPDTQYF.